The 2 T cell receptor beta chains reported below all come from one sample, sequenced in a study of identical twins. In TCRdb, the 5' RACE reads were re-called with MiXCR into one record per CDR3 protein. The sample has hundreds of thousands of distinct CDR3 sequences, 9% to 15% seen once. The same sample was also used in a study of yellow fever vaccine responses in identical twins.

The source material was PBMCs. All receptors derive from a young woman in good health.

V gene TRBV5-5 combines with J gene TRBJ1-2; D is possibly TRBD1 (6 bases). The CDR3 has 14 amino acids. CDR1 and CDR2 (germline): SGHKS, YYEKEE (reference sequence). Trimming stripped 0 bases from V and 3 bases from J, with 9 bases between. CDR3 sequence reads: CASSLDTGYYGYTF. CDR3 in DNA: TGTGCCAGCAGCTTGGATACAGGGTACTATGGCTACACCTTC.

This clonotype has more than one count but fewer than ten. This chain links TRBV6-5 with TRBJ2-1; D possibly corresponds to TRBD2 (7 bases). V was trimmed by 5 bases and J by 7 bases, leaving 9 bases between them. The germline V gene encodes CDR1 MNHEY and CDR2 SVGAGI. The CDR3 extends over 12 amino acids. The DNA for the CDR3 is TGTGCCAGCAGTAAGGGGGGGAATGAGCAGTTCTTC. Its translation is CASSKGGNEQFF.